This T cell receptor beta chain was recovered during a study of PD-L1 blockade in urothelial cancer. Study-wide context: Bladder-origin urothelial cancer in males described twenty-five of the 29 patients. Samples of blood were analyzed 3 weeks (second dose) and 6 weeks after treatment start. Study-wide results and caveats: Durable benefit was linked to greater 3-week expansion of tumor-associated blood clones.

As for this clone: Antigen unknown.

Generated by immunoSEQ multiplex PCR, the TCRdb table keeps only in-frame clones and is missing some. The sample has 45,000 to 60,000 clones, about 85% seen once. Per germline, CDR1 SGHAT and CDR2 FQNNGV. The CDR3 has 15 amino acids. With 6 bases clipped from V and 2 bases from J, the junction kept 9 bases outside the gene matches. The V call is TRBV11-2, the J call TRBJ2-5, with 7 bases matching TRBD1. Sequenced material: PBMCs, taken around atezolizumab (anti-PD-L1) treatment. This TCR was recovered from a man aged 60-69 years with urothelial cancer. The CDR3 DNA reads as TGTGCCAGCAGGAAACTAGGACAGGTACAAGAGACCCAGTACTTC. Its translation is CASRKLGQVQETQYF.